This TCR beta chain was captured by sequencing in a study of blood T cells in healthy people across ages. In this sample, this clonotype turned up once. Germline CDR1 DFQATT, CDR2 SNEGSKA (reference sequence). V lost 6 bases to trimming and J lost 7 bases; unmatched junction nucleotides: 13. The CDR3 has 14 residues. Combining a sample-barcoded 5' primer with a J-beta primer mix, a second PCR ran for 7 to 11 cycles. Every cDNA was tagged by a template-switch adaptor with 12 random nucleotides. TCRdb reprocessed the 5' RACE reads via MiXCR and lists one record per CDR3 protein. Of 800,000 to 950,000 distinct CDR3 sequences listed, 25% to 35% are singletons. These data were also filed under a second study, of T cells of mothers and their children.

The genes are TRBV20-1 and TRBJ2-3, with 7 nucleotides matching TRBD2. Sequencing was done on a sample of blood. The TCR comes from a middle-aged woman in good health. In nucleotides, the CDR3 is TGCAGTGCCCTTAGCGGGCCCTCGTCTCATACGCAGTATTTT. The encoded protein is CSALSGPSSHTQYF.